The entry below gives a single TCR beta chain sequence along with its context. The entry originates in a study of blood T cell repertoires in COVID-19. Study summary: Sites across the United States, Italy and Spain contributed samples from acute and convalescent COVID-19. Sample material is recorded as cDNA or gDNA derived from T cells, B-cell-depleted T cells, or PBMCs.

Original processing methods: Estimated nucleated cell counts came from reference gene primer amplification. Profiling relied on immunoSEQ multiplex PCR, and the TCRdb table lists in-frame clones only, not all of them. V and J calls and clone size follow that table, whereas D and trimming were derived from the DNA. This table holds 190,000 or so clones, 85% to 90% found once. Germline assignment: CDR1 SGHNT and CDR2 YYREEE (reference sequence). V was pared by 5 bases and J by 6 bases, with 3 bases of the junction left unmatched. CDR3 size: 13 residues. J is TRBJ2-2 and V is TRBV5-4, with 8 bases identical to TRBD2. The receptor comes from a woman in her late teens or twenties who had recovered from COVID-19. Specimen: peripheral blood. The CDR3 DNA reads as TGTGCCAGCAGACCGGGGGGGGCCGGGGAGCTGTTTTTT. Its protein product is CASRPGGAGELFF.